The 13 T cell receptor beta chains reported below all come from one sample, sequenced in a study of CD8 T cells in Susac syndrome. Random hexamers primed reverse transcription of about 0.5 to 1 ug RNA. TCRdb called the immunoSEQ multiplex PCR reads again in MiXCR, with one record for every CDR3 protein. Of 150,000 to 200,000 distinct CDR3 sequences listed, around 93% were seen once; the top ten hold 0.13%. The sequenced sample was CD4+ T cells from PBMCs. Source of these receptors: a human donor in good health.

The V gene is TRBV20-1, the J gene TRBJ1-5; 9 bases line up with TRBD1. CDR1 is DFQATT and CDR2 is SNEGSKA in the germline V gene (reference sequence). The CDR3 loop spans 14 amino acids. V lost 4 bases and J lost 2; bases outside the gene matches: 3. As DNA, the CDR3 is TGCAGTGCTACGACAGGGGGGGGCAATCAGCCCCAGCATTTT. Translating it yields CSATTGGGNQPQHF.

The chain uses TRBV6-1 and TRBJ1-2, with D hard to call. The CDR3 is 12 residues long. The germline CDR1 and CDR2 sequences are MNHNS and SASEGT. Deletions cut 3 bases from V and 4 bases from J, with 6 bases between. CDR3 coding DNA: TGTGCCAGCAGTGAGTTTATCTATGGCTACACCTTC. As protein: CASSEFIYGYTF.

This clonotype was found once. The gene calls are TRBV19 and TRBJ2-5; D is unclear. CDR1 is LNHDA and CDR2 is SQIVND in the germline V gene (reference sequence). The CDR3 totals 13 residues. The V gene lost 3 bases and the J gene lost 1 base, with 6 bases spanning the gap. CDR3 in amino acids: CASSIVGQETQYF. The CDR3 region has the DNA TGTGCCAGTAGTATTGTCGGCCAAGAGACCCAGTACTTC.

J is TRBJ1-3 and V is TRBV2; D call uncertain. Germline CDR1 is SNHLY and CDR2 is FYNNEI. Between the trimmed V and J ends, which lost 3 bases and 2 bases, there was a span of 8 bases. The CDR3 is made up of 14 amino acids. The CDR3 sequence: CASSDVATGNTIYF. DNA for the CDR3: TGTGCCAGCAGTGATGTGGCAACTGGAAACACCATATATTTT. The full variable domain, completed using reference TRBV2 and TRBJ1-3, is EPEVTQTPSHQVTQMGQEVILRCVPISNHLYFYWYRQILGQKVEFLVSFYNNEISEKSEIFDDQFSVERPDGSNFTLKIRSTKLEDSAMYFCASSDVATGNTIYFGEGSWLTVV.

The J gene is TRBJ1-2, the V gene TRBV18, with 9 bases aligning to TRBD1. Germline CDR1 KGHSH, CDR2 LQKENI. V lost 3 bases, J lost 8 bases, and 13 bases stayed unmatched. The CDR3 spans 16 residues. DNA for the CDR3: TGTGCCAGCTCACCCCCGGACAGGGGCGCCGTTGGGGGCTACACCTTC. As protein: CASSPPDRGAVGGYTF.

The chain combines TRBV20-1 with TRBJ1-1; D unclear. Between the trimmed V and J ends, which lost 1 base and 3 bases, there was a span of 9 bases. Germline V gene sequence: CDR1 DFQATT, CDR2 SNEGSKA (reference sequence). This CDR3 spans 13 amino acids. The CDR3 DNA is TGCAGTGCTAGAGCCGGGAGGGACACTGAAGCTTTCTTT. This sequence encodes CSARAGRDTEAFF.

The chain couples TRBV20-1 to TRBJ1-5, with 10 bases identical to TRBD1. CDR3 length: 15 amino acids. The trim removed 5 bases at V and 2 bases at J, leaving 6 bases unmatched. Per the germline V gene, CDR1 is DFQATT and CDR2 is SNEGSKA (reference sequence). For the CDR3, the DNA is TGCAGTGCTTTGGACAGGGGGAAGGGCAATCAGCCCCAGCATTTT. It yields the protein CSALDRGKGNQPQHF.

This rearrangement joins TRBV6-1 to TRBJ1-2, with 7 nucleotides matching TRBD1. The J segment lost 3 bases and the V segment lost 2 bases, leaving 0 bases of the junction unmatched. Germline V lookup: CDR1 MNHNS, CDR2 SASEGT. CDR3 length equals 13 residues. The DNA of the CDR3 is TGTGCCAGCAGTGAAACAGGGGACTATGGCTACACCTTC. Translation: CASSETGDYGYTF.

The genes are TRBV29-1 and TRBJ2-3, with D perhaps matching TRBD1 (6 bases). The CDR3 has 12 amino acids. Trimming removed 5 bases at V and 6 bases at J, with 12 bases between. Germline values: CDR1 SQVTM, CDR2 ANQGSEA. The CDR3: CSVTGTRDTQYF. For the CDR3, the DNA is TGCAGCGTTACAGGGACGCGGGATACGCAGTATTTT.

The chain combines TRBV2 with TRBJ1-1; D unclear. CDR1 SNHLY and CDR2 FYNNEI come from the germline V gene. This CDR3 has 15 amino acids. V lost 4 bases to trimming and J lost 0 bases, with 12 bases between them. The CDR3 coding sequence is TGTGCCAGCAGTGTTTCGGTCAGGATGAACACTGAAGCTTTCTTT. It specifies CASSVSVRMNTEAFF.

J is TRBJ2-5 and V is TRBV4-1; D is tentatively TRBD1 or TRBD2 (5 bases each). Between the trimmed V and J ends, which lost 0 bases and 4 bases, there was a span of 15 bases. CDR1 and CDR2 (germline): MGHRA, YSYEKL. There are 16 residues in the CDR3. CDR3 bases: TGCGCCAGCAGCCAAGATCTCGGGACGGTCGCAGAGACCCAGTACTTC. Residues: CASSQDLGTVAETQYF.

This chain joins TRBV19 and TRBJ1-1; D unresolved. V gave up 6 bases and J gave up 5 bases, with 13 bases separating them. Germline assignment: CDR1 LNHDA and CDR2 SQIVND (reference sequence). This CDR3 has 13 amino acids. CDR3 protein: CASRDRLATEAFF. CDR3 DNA: TGTGCCAGTAGAGACCGCCTAGCAACTGAAGCTTTCTTT.

The rearrangement joins TRBV20-1 to TRBJ1-2, with D perhaps TRBD1 (6 bases). Germline CDR1 DFQATT, CDR2 SNEGSKA (reference sequence). Trimming shortened V by 3 bases and J by 7 bases, and 18 bases separated the two germline ends. This CDR3 has 14 amino acids. In nucleotides, the CDR3 is TGCAGTGCTAGTATGTCCGCGCAGGGGCCTGGCTACACCTTC. It specifies CSASMSAQGPGYTF.